These 24 T cell receptor beta chains were all obtained from the same sample, sequenced in a study of blood T cell repertoires in COVID-19 (TCRdb year 2020). Library generation was performed with the immunoSEQ multiplex PCR assay. TCRdb mirrors the immuneACCESS table, restricted to in-frame sequences. Some clones are absent from its copies; in checked studies, under half trace to an unresolved V gene, and the reason for the others is unknown. The sample table shows roughly 73,000 clones, and 78% are seen once. 15% of the sample goes to the ten largest clones. Sequenced input: peripheral blood. These receptors all come from a human donor in a cohort sampled during active COVID-19.

This chain connects TRBV19 to TRBJ1-5; 7 bases match TRBD1. After removal of 4 bases from V and 1 base from J, the junction contained 13 bases not matched to a gene. Germline V CDR1 and CDR2: LNHDA, SQIVND (reference sequence). The CDR3 is made up of 18 amino acids. CDR3 nucleotide sequence: TGTGCCAGTAGTACCACAGGGGCCGATTTTAGCAGCAATCAGCCCCAGCATTTT. Its translation: CASSTTGADFSSNQPQHF.

The chain carries TRBV5-1 and TRBJ2-5; D might be TRBD2 (6 bases). Germline loops: CDR1 SGHRS, CDR2 YFSETQ. Trimming stripped 4 bases from V and 4 bases from J, with 26 bases between. CDR3 length equals 18 residues. As DNA, the CDR3 is TGCGCCAGCAGCCTGGTGGAGGGTAGCTGGACCGCTAGAGAGACCCAGTACTTC. Translated: CASSLVEGSWTARETQYF.

The chain combines TRBV30 with TRBJ2-7, with TRBD1 identical over 9 bases. The V gene's germline CDR1 is GTSNPN and CDR2 SVGIG (reference sequence). V shed 4 bases and J 0 bases; nucleotides not matched to a gene: 1. CDR3 length: 13 amino acids. CDR3 region: CAWMGQGSYEQYF. CDR3 DNA: TGTGCCTGGATGGGACAGGGCTCCTACGAGCAGTACTTC.

The chain has TRBV3-1 (or the pseudogene TRBV3-2) and TRBJ2-2; tentatively, D is TRBD1 (6 bases). The germline gives CDR1 LGHDT, CDR2 YNNKEL (reference sequence). The V end was cut by 4 bases, the J end by 4 bases, with 22 bases between. There are 18 residues in the CDR3. The CDR3 DNA reads TGTGCCAGCAGCCCCGCGTCTTACGGGATAGGGGGCACCGGGGAGCTGTTTTTT. Amino acid sequence: CASSPASYGIGGTGELFF.

The rearrangement links TRBV28 to TRBJ2-7; D might be TRBD1 (6 bases). The CDR3 length is 15 residues. V lost 7 bases, J lost 0 bases, and 16 bases lay in between. Germline lookup yields CDR1 MDHEN and CDR2 SYDVKM. The CDR3 loop is CASTRPWDISYEQYF. The CDR3 bases are TGTGCCAGCACCCGTCCATGGGACATCTCCTACGAGCAGTACTTC.

The rearrangement links TRBV27 to TRBJ2-3; TRBD1 matches at 9 bases. The CDR3 consists of 13 residues. The germline gives CDR1 MNHEY, CDR2 SMNVEV (reference sequence). With V trimmed by 10 bases and J by 3 bases, 5 bases remained unmatched. The CDR3 DNA reads TGTGCCACCCGACAGGGGGGTACAGATACGCAGTATTTT. Protein product: CATRQGGTDTQYF.

This chain joins TRBV3-1 (or the pseudogene TRBV3-2) and TRBJ2-5; D gene ambiguous. The V end was cut by 0 bases, the J end by 1 base, with 9 bases between. Germline-derived CDR1 and CDR2 are LGHDT and YNNKEL (reference sequence). CDR3 length equals 15 residues. The CDR3: CASSQDTAVQETQYF. CDR3 sequence (DNA): TGTGCCAGCAGCCAAGATACGGCGGTCCAAGAGACCCAGTACTTC.

This rearrangement joins TRBV7-7 to TRBJ2-1; a possible D gene is TRBD1 (5 bases). CDR3 length: 16 residues. CDR1 is SSHAT, CDR2 FNYEAQ, per germline (reference sequence). Trimming pared 1 base from V and 1 base from J, leaving 11 bases between. CDR3 nucleotides: TGTGCCAGCAGCTTAGAGGGCAGGGCGTCCTACAATGAGCAGTTCTTC. Amino acid sequence: CASSLEGRASYNEQFF.

Sample share makes this clone medium-sized. The V call is TRBV5-4, the J call TRBJ1-1; D is ambiguous. Germline loops: CDR1 SGHNT, CDR2 YYREEE (reference sequence). The CDR3 sequence is 13 residues long. The V end was cut by 4 bases, the J end by 14 bases, with 21 bases between. CDR3 coding DNA: TGTGCCAGCAGCGACGCAATGACCCCCGGCGGGTTCTTT. Its protein is CASSDAMTPGGFF.

The chain carries TRBV19 and TRBJ2-7; a possible D gene is TRBD2 (6 bases). The CDR3 extends over 14 amino acids. Germline CDR1 and CDR2: LNHDA and SQIVND (reference sequence). Trimming pared 3 bases from V and 6 bases from J, leaving 15 bases between. The CDR3 sequence: CASSIRAPGAEQYF. CDR3 coding DNA: TGTGCCAGTAGTATTCGGGCTCCGGGAGCCGAGCAGTACTTC.

The V and J genes are TRBV7-6 and TRBJ2-7, with 9 bases identical to TRBD1. Trimming removed 2 bases from V and 3 bases from J; junction bases left unmatched: 2. CDR1 is SGHVS and CDR2 is FNYEAQ in the germline V gene. This CDR3 is built from 14 residues. CDR3 sequence: CASSLRTGVYEQYF. Here the CDR3 DNA reads TGTGCCAGCAGCTTACGGACAGGGGTCTACGAGCAGTACTTC.

The sample holds one count of this clone. The genes are TRBV6-5 and TRBJ1-4, with a tentative D call TRBD1 (5 bases). Germline V gene sequence: CDR1 MNHEY, CDR2 SVGAGI. This CDR3 is 14 amino acids long. V lost 0 bases to trimming and J lost 8 bases, with 10 bases between them. The CDR3 sequence is CASSYSGGREKLFF. CDR3 bases: TGTGCCAGCAGTTACTCGGGGGGGAGGGAAAAACTGTTTTTT.

The chain carries TRBV10-3 and TRBJ2-7, with D uncertain. The CDR3 contains 13 residues. Germline V gene sequence: CDR1 ENHRY, CDR2 SYGVKD. V lost 0 bases and J lost 6, with 9 bases in between. The DNA of the CDR3 is TGTGCCATCAGTGAGTCATTTGGAGTCGAGCAGTACTTC. Residues: CAISESFGVEQYF.

This chain links TRBV11-1 with TRBJ2-7, with TRBD1 matching over 7 bases. V shed 5 bases and J 0 bases; nucleotides not matched to a gene: 4. This CDR3 comprises 14 residues. Germline V gene sequence: CDR1 SGHAT, CDR2 FQDESV (reference sequence). Here the CDR3 DNA reads TGTGCCAGCAGCCTACAGGGGAGCTCCTACGAGCAGTACTTC. Its translation: CASSLQGSSYEQYF.

The chain joins TRBV28 to TRBJ1-2; D ambiguous. V lost 6 bases to trimming and J lost 5 bases, with 10 bases between them. In germline, CDR1 is MDHEN, CDR2 SYDVKM. This CDR3 contains 12 residues. In DNA, the CDR3 is TGTGCCAGCAGGTCCGGCGGGTATGGCTACACCTTC. Encoded protein: CASRSGGYGYTF.

The chain couples TRBV2 to TRBJ1-2; 7 positions agree with TRBD1. V shed 6 bases and J 8 bases; nucleotides not matched to a gene: 6. The CDR3 contains 12 residues. The germline gives CDR1 SNHLY, CDR2 FYNNEI. This CDR3 reads CASRADRDGYTF. Here the CDR3 DNA reads TGTGCCAGCAGAGCAGACAGGGACGGCTACACCTTC.

This clone is a singleton in its sample. The chain joins TRBV27 to TRBJ1-2; D possibly corresponds to TRBD1 (6 bases). The germline CDR1 and CDR2 sequences are MNHEY and SMNVEV (reference sequence). V was clipped by 5 bases and J by 2 bases, with 9 bases between them. This CDR3 region has 13 residues. The CDR3 DNA is TGTGCCAGCAGTCCTACAGGGAACTATGGCTACACCTTC. Translation: CASSPTGNYGYTF.

This chain joins TRBV4-1 and TRBJ2-7, with 8 bases identical to TRBD2. CDR3 length: 14 amino acids. Trimming took 9 bases from V and 4 from J; bases not matched to a gene: 11. Looked up from germline, CDR1 is MGHRA and CDR2 is YSYEKL. Here the CDR3 reads CASAEEERGYEQYF. DNA for the CDR3: TGCGCCAGTGCGGAAGAGGAGCGGGGGTACGAGCAGTACTTC.

The chain carries TRBV5-6 and TRBJ1-1; no clear D gene. CDR3 size: 15 residues. The germline V gene has CDR1 SGHDT and CDR2 YYEEEE. V lost 0 bases and J 5 bases, leaving 14 bases between the germline ends. CDR3 bases: TGTGCCAGCAGCTTGGAGGAGGGTTTCAGTACTGAAGCTTTCTTT. It codes for CASSLEEGFSTEAFF. Full variable domain (missing parts from reference TRBV5-6 and TRBJ1-1): DAGVTQSPTHLIKTRGQQVTLRCSPKSGHDTVSWYQQALGQGPQFIFQYYEEEERQRGNFPDRFSGHQFPNYSSELNVNALLLGDSALYLCASSLEEGFSTEAFFGQGTRLTVV.

The gene calls are TRBV3-1 (or the pseudogene TRBV3-2) and TRBJ1-3; D is uncertain. Germline V gene data show CDR1 as LGHDT and CDR2 as YNNKEL (reference sequence). V lost 8 bases, J lost 0 bases, and 11 bases lay in between. This CDR3 is built from 14 residues. The CDR3 nucleotides are TGTGCCAGCCGCGATCTCGGCTCTGGAAACACCATATATTTT. Its translation: CASRDLGSGNTIYF.

This chain uses TRBV12-3 or TRBV12-4 with TRBJ2-2; possibly TRBD1 for D (6 bases). The CDR3 has 12 amino acids. Trimming shortened V by 5 bases and J by 7 bases, and 8 bases separated the two germline ends. CDR3 amino acids: CASSQGSGELFF. CDR3 DNA sequence: TGTGCCAGCAGTCAGGGGAGCGGGGAGCTGTTTTTT.

The gene calls are TRBV5-6 and TRBJ2-5; TRBD2 agrees at 8 bases. The CDR3 covers 18 residues. Germline CDR1 SGHDT, CDR2 YYEEEE. The J segment lost 0 bases and the V segment lost 3 bases, leaving 13 bases of the junction unmatched. The CDR3 is CASSSVLAAQRYQETQYF. For the CDR3, the DNA is TGTGCCAGCAGCTCAGTACTAGCGGCCCAACGATACCAAGAGACCCAGTACTTC.

The rearrangement uses TRBV15 and TRBJ2-1; 7 bases align to TRBD1. CDR1 LNHNV and CDR2 YYDKDF come from the germline V gene (reference sequence). J gave up 4 bases and V 0 bases, and 6 bases lay outside the gene matches. This CDR3 contains 16 residues. The CDR3 DNA sequence: TGTGCCACCAGCAGAGATGGGCCAGGGGGATACAATGAGCAGTTCTTC. Translation gives CATSRDGPGGYNEQFF.

This clone was counted only a few times. This chain joins TRBV5-4 and TRBJ1-2; perhaps TRBD1 as D (6 bases). The germline V gene encodes CDR1 SGHNT and CDR2 YYREEE (reference sequence). The CDR3 is 15 amino acids. Trimming stripped 4 bases from V and 2 bases from J, with 15 bases between. Here the CDR3 reads CASSLQGSRNYGYTF. CDR3 bases: TGTGCCAGCAGCCTGCAGGGGTCGAGGAACTATGGCTACACCTTC.